The source of this TCR beta chain is a study of shared clonotypes between healthy human individuals. Turning to this clone: Its antigen remains unknown.

Trimming left V 5 bases short and J 4 bases short, with 19 bases between. Germline CDR1 reads MNHEY; CDR2 reads SMNVEV (reference sequence). There are 16 residues in the CDR3. Notes on the study in general: What limited the represented genetic and exposure-history diversity was the small number of donors. Large depth notwithstanding, sorted-subset sequencing proved incomplete by rarefaction.

Replicate sorted-subset PCRs were loaded with about 0.2 ug DNA, 25,000 to 30,000 T cell genomes. Assay used: immunoSEQ multiplex PCR; TCRdb lists only in-frame clones, some missing. The sample has around 2.3 million clones; nearly 97% are singletons. Sequencing was carried out using naive CD4+ T cells sorted from blood. Noted subset: CD45RA+ positively selected. This chain joins TRBV27 and TRBJ2-3; tentatively, D is TRBD1 (6 bases). This TCR derives from a man between 18 and 29 years old in good health. In DNA form, the CDR3 reads TGTGCCAGCAGTCTCCGGGACACACTAGGGGCAGATACGCAGTATTTT. Translated: CASSLRDTLGADTQYF.